These T cell receptor beta chains were read from a single sample in a study of T cell repertoires in cytomegalovirus infection. TCRdb fed the reads into MiXCR, producing one record per CDR3 protein. The sample has approximately 500,000 distinct CDR3 sequences, over 9% seen once; the top ten hold roughly a tenth. Specimen: PBMCs. The receptor set was obtained from a human donor in good health (CMV status not recorded). Some clones in this sample may be carry-over from other donors' samples. CDR3s include the opening cysteine and the closing phenylalanine or tryptophan. D genes are given only for firm matches. Size is stated for part of the rows, as once, few or many counts, or as a class when the clone is expanded.

v_call: TRBV20-1; clone_size: NA; j_call: TRBJ1-2; d_call: NA; cdr3_aa: CSAVQAPDYGYTF; cdr3_nt: TGCAGTGCCGTACAGGCTCCTGACTATGGCTACACCTTC
v_call: TRBV3-1; clone_size: few; j_call: TRBJ2-1; d_call: NA; cdr3_aa: CASNIRGLGDNEQFF; cdr3_nt: TGTGCCAGCAACATAAGAGGGCTAGGGGACAATGAGCAGTTCTTC
v_call: TRBV11-2; clone_size: many; j_call: TRBJ1-4; d_call: NA; cdr3_aa: CASSLEYREDEKLFF; cdr3_nt: TGTGCCAGCAGCCTAGAATACAGGGAGGATGAAAAACTGTTTTTT
v_call: TRBV20-1; clone_size: NA; j_call: TRBJ1-4; d_call: NA; cdr3_aa: CSAAAAGGRGEKLFF; cdr3_nt: TGCAGTGCGGCTGCGGCGGGGGGGCGCGGCGAAAAACTGTTTTTT
v_call: TRBV28; clone_size: NA; j_call: TRBJ1-1; d_call: TRBD1; cdr3_aa: CASGDRGLGNTEAFF; cdr3_nt: TGTGCCAGCGGGGACAGGGGACTTGGGAACACTGAAGCTTTCTTT
v_call: TRBV12-3/TRBV12-4; clone_size: many; j_call: TRBJ2-7; d_call: NA; cdr3_aa: CASSLGFGGTYEQYF; cdr3_nt: TGTGCCAGCAGTTTAGGCTTCGGGGGTACGTACGAGCAGTACTTC
v_call: TRBV28; clone_size: many; j_call: TRBJ2-3; d_call: TRBD2; cdr3_aa: CASSWGREVPDTQYF; cdr3_nt: TGTGCCAGCAGTTGGGGGCGGGAGGTTCCAGATACGCAGTATTTT
v_call: TRBV20-1; clone_size: many; j_call: TRBJ2-5; d_call: NA; cdr3_aa: CSARAPREETQYF; cdr3_nt: TGCAGTGCTAGAGCCCCTCGGGAAGAGACCCAGTACTTC
v_call: TRBV6-5; clone_size: many; j_call: TRBJ1-2; d_call: NA; cdr3_aa: CASRGTGLPGNYGYTF; cdr3_nt: TGTGCCAGCAGGGGAACAGGCCTCCCCGGGAACTATGGCTACACCTTC
v_call: TRBV29-1; clone_size: few; j_call: TRBJ1-5; d_call: TRBD1; cdr3_aa: CSVVEGAHNQPQHF; cdr3_nt: TGCAGCGTTGTTGAGGGGGCGCACAATCAGCCCCAGCATTTT